Presented here are 8 T cell receptor beta chains from one specimen sequenced in a study of blood T cell repertoires in COVID-19. Profiled with immunoSEQ multiplex PCR; TCRdb holds only in-frame clones, not every one. The table records roughly 30,000 clones, about 94% of them present only once. The sequenced material came from peripheral blood. The receptors originated from a human donor in a cohort sampled during active COVID-19.

This chain uses TRBV2 with TRBJ2-3, with D perhaps TRBD2 (6 bases). The CDR3 is 11 residues long. The germline CDR1 and CDR2 sequences are SNHLY and FYNNEI. With 3 bases removed from V and 11 bases from J, the gap between germline ends came to 9 bases. CDR3 coding DNA: TGTGCCAGCAGTGAGGGGGGACGGCAGTATTTT. This translates into CASSEGGRQYF.

The chain has TRBV19 and TRBJ1-1; 12 bases match TRBD1. Looked up from germline, CDR1 is LNHDA and CDR2 is SQIVND (reference sequence). Germline trimming cut 3 bases from V and 4 bases from J; bases unmatched to any gene: 3. The CDR3 has 15 amino acids. CDR3 loop: CASSMGTGGFTEAFF. The CDR3 DNA reads as TGTGCCAGTAGTATGGGGACAGGGGGCTTCACTGAAGCTTTCTTT.

The rearrangement links TRBV5-1 to TRBJ1-1; no reliable D call. The germline V and J ends were trimmed by 5 bases and 1 base, with 9 bases remaining between them. Germline CDR1 SGHRS, CDR2 YFSETQ. The CDR3 spans 13 residues. Here the CDR3 DNA reads TGCGCCAGCAGAGAGCCCTCGAACACTGAAGCTTTCTTT. As protein: CASREPSNTEAFF. The variable domain in full, completed from reference TRBV5-1 and TRBJ1-1, reads KAGVTQTPRYLIKTRGQQVTLSCSPISGHRSVSWYQQTPGQGLQFLFEYFSETQRNKGNFPGRFSGRQFSNSRSEMNVSTLELGDSALYLCASREPSNTEAFFGQGTRLTVV.

The CDR3 region has the DNA TGTGCCAGCAGCTTATTAGCGGGAGACTCGGTGCAGTACTTC. Protein product: CASSLLAGDSVQYF. The chain combines TRBV7-3 with TRBJ2-7; 9 bases map to TRBD2. The germline V gene has CDR1 SGHTA and CDR2 FQGTGA. Trimming removed 2 bases from V and 9 bases from J; junction bases left unmatched: 8. The CDR3 has 14 residues.

V is TRBV7-9 and J is TRBJ2-1, with 9 positions matching TRBD2. Losses at the gene ends were 1 base for V and 5 bases for J; bases not matched to a gene: 9. The CDR3 spans 17 residues. From germline, CDR1 is SEHNR and CDR2 FQNEAQ (reference sequence). The CDR3 DNA reads as TGTGCCAGCAGCTTAGTTCGGGTAGCGGGAGACAACAATGAGCAGTTCTTC. Its protein product is CASSLVRVAGDNNEQFF. The variable domain in full, completed from reference TRBV7-9 and TRBJ2-1, reads DTGVSQNPRHKITKRGQNVTFRCDPISEHNRLYWYRQTLGQGPEFLTYFQNEAQLEKSRLLSDRFSAERPKGSFSTLEIQRTEQGDSAMYLCASSLVRVAGDNNEQFFGPGTRLTVL.

The chain employs TRBV14 and TRBJ2-1; D not certain. The CDR3 runs to 13 residues. V lost 1 base, J lost 6 bases, and 7 bases lay in between. The germline V gene encodes CDR1 SGHDN and CDR2 FVKESK. The DNA for the CDR3 is TGTGCCAGCAGCCAAGCCCGAGCCAATGAGCAGTTCTTC. Translated: CASSQARANEQFF. Filled out from reference TRBV14 and TRBJ2-1, the complete variable domain reads EAGVTQFPSHSVIEKGQTVTLRCDPISGHDNLYWYRRVMGKEIKFLLHFVKESKQDESGMPNNRFLAERTGGTYSTLKVQPAELEDSGVYFCASSQARANEQFFGPGTRLTVL.

This clone was picked up one time. J is TRBJ1-2 and V is TRBV18, with D unclear. V gave up 5 bases and J gave up 2 bases, with 12 bases separating them. The germline V gene has CDR1 KGHSH and CDR2 LQKENI. This CDR3 has 14 residues. DNA of the CDR3: TGTGCCAGCTCAACCGGAGGACGGAACTATGGCTACACCTTC. It codes for CASSTGGRNYGYTF.

The chain joins TRBV3-1 (or the pseudogene TRBV3-2) to TRBJ1-5; possible D gene TRBD1, 6 bases. V dropped 0 bases and J dropped 6 bases, with 12 bases sitting between them. The CDR3 runs 15 residues. Germline assignment: CDR1 LGHDT and CDR2 YNNKEL (reference sequence). In nucleotides, the CDR3 is TGTGCCAGCAGCCAAGATCTGGGGGCGGCTCAGCCCCAGCATTTT. Translating gives CASSQDLGAAQPQHF.